The 27 T cell receptor beta chains listed next were all sequenced from one sample in a study of blood T cell repertoires in COVID-19. The repertoire was sequenced with immunoSEQ multiplex PCR; TCRdb's copy has only in-frame clones and lacks some. The sample carries a few hundred thousand clones, around four fifths recorded once. Source material: peripheral blood. Every receptor here comes from a man in his sixties with acute or convalescent COVID-19.

In its sample, this clone was seen a few times. The gene calls are TRBV19 and TRBJ2-2, with TRBD1 as a possible D gene (5 bases). CDR1 and CDR2 (germline): LNHDA, SQIVND (reference sequence). CDR3 length: 13 residues. V was pared by 5 bases and J by 7 bases, with 11 bases between. CDR3: CASSEGVVGELFF. The CDR3 DNA sequence: TGTGCCAGTAGTGAAGGGGTGGTCGGGGAGCTGTTTTTT.

The genes are TRBV7-2 and TRBJ2-1; TRBD1 matches 8 bases. Trimming cost V 2 bases and J 15 bases; bases outside gene matches: 18. The CDR3 spans 16 residues. Germline V gene lookup returns CDR1 SGHTA and CDR2 FQGNSA. Here the CDR3 DNA reads TGTGCCAGCAGCTTAAGAGGGGTGACAGGGGACAAAGGGCGGTTCTTC. It translates to CASSLRGVTGDKGRFF.

The CDR3 here is CASSPRWGEGTEAFF. As DNA, the CDR3 is TGTGCCAGCTCACCACGCTGGGGGGAGGGGACTGAAGCTTTCTTT. This chain joins TRBV18 and TRBJ1-1; tentatively, D is TRBD1 (5 bases). Trimming shortened V by 1 base and J by 5 bases, and 14 bases separated the two germline ends. Germline-derived CDR1 and CDR2 are KGHSH and LQKENI. CDR3 length equals 15 residues.

The V and J genes are TRBV11-1 and TRBJ2-3; D not certain. Per germline, CDR1 SGHAT and CDR2 FQDESV (reference sequence). There are 12 residues in the CDR3. V was cut by 5 bases and J by 6 bases, with 9 bases left in between. The CDR3 sequence: CASSLMRDTQYF. DNA of the CDR3: TGTGCCAGCAGCCTAATGAGGGATACGCAGTATTTT.

The chain carries TRBV19 and TRBJ2-1, with a tentative D call TRBD2 (6 bases). This CDR3 is built from 15 residues. CDR1 LNHDA and CDR2 SQIVND come from the germline V gene (reference sequence). The V end was cut by 3 bases, the J end by 0 bases, with 9 bases between. The CDR3 loop is CASSMLTSSYNEQFF. The CDR3 DNA is TGTGCCAGTAGTATGTTGACTAGCTCCTACAATGAGCAGTTCTTC.

V is TRBV18 and J is TRBJ2-2; tentatively, D is TRBD1 (5 bases). The length of the CDR3 is 14 residues. Germline assignment: CDR1 KGHSH and CDR2 LQKENI. V was clipped by 4 bases and J by 5 bases, with 11 bases between them. CDR3 bases: TGTGCCAGCTCACTACAGACAGTTACCGGGGAGCTGTTTTTT. The encoded protein is CASSLQTVTGELFF.

In regard to this clone: Other DNA sequences in this sample translate to the same CDR3. The rearrangement links TRBV11-3 to TRBJ2-5, with D possibly matching TRBD2 (6 bases). In germline, CDR1 is SGHNT, CDR2 YENEEA. Trimming stripped 5 bases from V and 1 base from J, with 11 bases between. This CDR3 has 14 amino acids. This CDR3 reads CASSPGGSQETQYF. CDR3 bases: TGTGCCAGCAGCCCAGGAGGGAGCCAAGAGACCCAGTACTTC.

V is TRBV5-1 and J is TRBJ2-7; 9 nucleotides line up with TRBD2. The CDR3 has 15 residues. The trim removed 3 bases at V and 3 bases at J, leaving 7 bases unmatched. CDR1 is SGHRS and CDR2 is YFSETQ in the germline V gene. CDR3 bases: TGCGCCAGCAGCTCCCGCGGGGGGGCCGTCTACGAGCAGTACTTC. The encoded protein is CASSSRGGAVYEQYF.

This chain uses TRBV7-9 with TRBJ2-7; 14 bases line up with TRBD2. V was clipped by 1 base and J by 3 bases; unmatched bases: 11. Looked up from germline, CDR1 is SEHNR and CDR2 is FQNEAQ (reference sequence). The CDR3 covers 19 residues. CDR3 sequence: CASSLVSGLAGVKVYEQYF. The CDR3 DNA sequence: TGTGCCAGCAGCTTAGTTTCGGGACTAGCGGGAGTTAAGGTCTACGAGCAGTACTTC.

The rearrangement links TRBV18 to TRBJ2-3, with 12 positions matching TRBD2. Germline V CDR1 and CDR2: KGHSH, LQKENI. This CDR3 is built from 17 residues. V was pared by 1 base and J by 2 bases, with 4 bases of the junction left unmatched. The CDR3 DNA sequence: TGTGCCAGCTCACCACGACTAGCGGGGGCCTCCACAGATACGCAGTATTTT. It yields the protein CASSPRLAGASTDTQYF.

The table lists this clone with a few counts. This sequence joins TRBV15 and TRBJ1-5; 7 nucleotides align to TRBD1. Trimming cost V 1 base and J 0 bases; bases outside gene matches: 12. Germline V lookup: CDR1 LNHNV, CDR2 YYDKDF (reference sequence). This CDR3 has 19 residues. DNA for the CDR3: TGTGCCACCAGCAGAGCCGAGGGACAGCTAATTTATAGCAATCAGCCCCAGCATTTT. Translating gives CATSRAEGQLIYSNQPQHF.

DNA of the CDR3: TGTGCCAGCAGCTTAGTGGTGACAGGGGCCGCCGGGGAGCTGTTTTTT. This sequence encodes CASSLVVTGAAGELFF. V and J are TRBV7-9 and TRBJ2-2; 8 nucleotides agree with TRBD1. Looked up from germline, CDR1 is SEHNR and CDR2 is FQNEAQ (reference sequence). There are 16 residues in the CDR3. The junction had 7 bases not matched to a gene; V was cut back by 1 base and J by 6 bases.

The genes are TRBV3-1 (or the pseudogene TRBV3-2) and TRBJ2-1, with a possible D match to TRBD2 (5 bases). The CDR3 consists of 16 residues. V lost 3 bases to trimming and J lost 5 bases, with 17 bases between them. In germline, CDR1 is LGHDT, CDR2 YNNKEL (reference sequence). The CDR3 protein is CASSQSGRCSHNEQFF. Here the CDR3 DNA reads TGTGCCAGCAGCCAGAGCGGAAGATGCTCTCACAATGAGCAGTTCTTC.

This clone was counted a single time. The chain is built from TRBV10-1 and TRBJ2-3, with TRBD2 matching 11 bases. The CDR3 covers 17 residues. The germline V gene encodes CDR1 WNHNN and CDR2 SYGVQD (reference sequence). V shed 6 bases and J 2 bases; nucleotides not matched to a gene: 10. The CDR3: CASSGASGGTFTDTQYF. The CDR3 region has the DNA TGCGCCAGCAGCGGGGCTAGCGGGGGGACGTTCACAGATACGCAGTATTTT.

V and J are TRBV6-1 and TRBJ2-3; no clear D. The germline V and J ends were trimmed by 3 bases and 5 bases, with 12 bases remaining between them. From germline, CDR1 is MNHNS and CDR2 SASEGT. The CDR3 is 14 amino acids. The CDR3 is CASSDLTEEDTQYF. DNA of the CDR3: TGTGCCAGCAGTGACCTCACCGAGGAAGATACGCAGTATTTT.

J is TRBJ2-3 and V is TRBV12-3 or TRBV12-4; D is uncertain. This CDR3 spans 13 amino acids. V lost 3 bases and J 2 bases, leaving 6 bases between the germline ends. DNA for the CDR3: TGTGCCAGCAGTTTCCTATTCACAGATACGCAGTATTTT. Translation: CASSFLFTDTQYF.

The J gene is TRBJ2-3, the V gene TRBV7-8; TRBD2 matches 13 bases. There are 17 residues in the CDR3. Germline CDR1 reads SGHVS; CDR2 reads FQNEAQ. V shed 5 bases and J 0 bases; nucleotides not matched to a gene: 5. CDR3 in DNA: TGTGCCAGCAGCATTAGACTAGCGGGGGGCAGCACAGATACGCAGTATTTT. Translation: CASSIRLAGGSTDTQYF.

This clone was detected a few times. J is TRBJ1-2 and V is TRBV12-3 or TRBV12-4; D unresolved. Trimming shortened V by 2 bases and J by 14 bases, and 9 bases separated the two germline ends. This CDR3 spans 10 amino acids. This CDR3 reads CASSLLQLTF. CDR3 nucleotides: TGTGCCAGCAGTTTATTACAGCTAACCTTC.

The V and J genes are TRBV7-2 and TRBJ1-2, with TRBD1 identical over 9 bases. Germline V gene lookup returns CDR1 SGHTA and CDR2 FQGNSA. The CDR3 loop spans 16 amino acids. V lost 0 bases, J lost 7 bases, and 9 bases stayed unmatched. In DNA, the CDR3 is TGTGCCAGCAGCTTAGCAAACCCCGCGACAGGGGGTGGCTACACCTTC. This codes for CASSLANPATGGGYTF.

The V call is TRBV29-1, the J call TRBJ2-2, with TRBD2 identical over 8 bases. Germline V gene data show CDR1 as SQVTM and CDR2 as ANQGSEA. The CDR3 contains 13 residues. J was trimmed by 2 bases and V by 7 bases; bases with no gene match: 3. The CDR3 DNA reads TGCAGCGGGAGCGGGAGAAACACCGGGGAGCTGTTTTTT. Translating it yields CSGSGRNTGELFF.

The chain employs TRBV3-1 (or the pseudogene TRBV3-2) and TRBJ2-7; D possibly corresponds to TRBD1 (5 bases). Trimming took 0 bases from V and 2 from J, leaving 23 bases between them. The CDR3 extends over 19 amino acids. CDR1 is LGHDT and CDR2 is YNNKEL in the germline V gene (reference sequence). The CDR3, as DNA: TGTGCCAGCAGCCAAGATCATACCTACCAGGGCAGGGTCACCTACGAGCAGTACTTC. As protein: CASSQDHTYQGRVTYEQYF.

The rearrangement uses TRBV10-1 and TRBJ2-2; D perhaps matches TRBD2 (5 bases). CDR1 and CDR2 from the germline V gene are WNHNN and SYGVQD (reference sequence). V was pared by 5 bases and J by 0 bases, with 7 bases between. The CDR3 loop spans 14 amino acids. The CDR3 DNA reads TGCGCCAGCAGTCCCGGGACGAACACCGGGGAGCTGTTTTTT. Its translation: CASSPGTNTGELFF.

V gene TRBV3-1 (or the pseudogene TRBV3-2) combines with J gene TRBJ2-7; 8 bases are a match to TRBD2. In germline, CDR1 is LGHDT, CDR2 YNNKEL (reference sequence). With V trimmed by 1 base and J by 3 bases, 14 bases remained unmatched. The CDR3 runs 18 residues. Here the CDR3 DNA reads TGTGCCAGCAGCCAAGGGGCGGCTTGGCTAGCGGGTAACTACGAGCAGTACTTC. This sequence encodes CASSQGAAWLAGNYEQYF.

The rearrangement joins TRBV6-5 to TRBJ2-3; 8 nucleotides agree with TRBD2. The CDR3 length is 15 residues. Germline CDR1 is MNHEY and CDR2 is SVGAGI. Germline trimming cut 2 bases from V and 10 bases from J; bases unmatched to any gene: 11. CDR3 sequence (DNA): TGTGCCAGCAGTTACCGGCGGGGGGCCGACGGGTCGCAGTATTTT. It yields the protein CASSYRRGADGSQYF.

The chain employs TRBV7-3 and TRBJ2-3; TRBD2 aligns across 8 bases. This CDR3 is 15 amino acids long. The ends lost 1 base at V and 3 bases at J; junction bases unmatched: 3. Germline-derived CDR1 and CDR2 are SGHTA and FQGTGA. The chain's CDR3 is CASSLNGRATDTQYF. CDR3 sequence (DNA): TGTGCCAGCAGCTTAAACGGGAGGGCGACAGATACGCAGTATTTT.

This clone was seen ten or more times. This specimen includes other DNA sequences encoding the same CDR3. The rearrangement joins TRBV5-4 to TRBJ2-5; the D gene is possibly TRBD2 (7 bases). Trimming took 0 bases from V and 2 from J, leaving 11 bases between them. The CDR3 is 15 residues long. Germline assignment: CDR1 SGHNT and CDR2 YYREEE (reference sequence). The CDR3 DNA reads TGTGCCAGCAGCTTGGCGGGGAGGGGGCAAGAGACCCAGTACTTC. Amino acid sequence: CASSLAGRGQETQYF.

The J gene is TRBJ2-1, the V gene TRBV7-3, with D tentatively TRBD2 (5 bases). CDR1 and CDR2 (germline): SGHTA, FQGTGA. V gave up 1 base and J gave up 8 bases, with 12 bases separating them. CDR3 size: 14 residues. In DNA form, the CDR3 reads TGTGCCAGCAGCTTAAGAGTAGCGCGCGATGAGCAGTTCTTC. Encoded protein: CASSLRVARDEQFF. Supplemented by reference TRBV7-3 and TRBJ2-1, the full variable domain reads GAGVSQTPSNKVTEKGKYVELRCDPISGHTALYWYRQSLGQGPEFLIYFQGTGAADDSGLPNDRFFAVRPEGSVSTLKIQRTERGDSAVYLCASSLRVARDEQFFGPGTRLTVL.